Below, 28 T cell receptor beta chains from the same sample are listed, as sequenced in a study of T cells in Graves' hyperthyroidism and ophthalmopathy. There were TCR beta CDR3 regions amplified from RNA transcripts. First-round RT-PCR targeting the TCR CDR3 was performed with the HTBI primer set. MiXCR, applied by TCRdb to the multiplex PCR reads, yields one record per CDR3 protein. The sample holds around 500,000 distinct CDR3 sequences, 15% to 20% seen once. The specimen was blood. The source of these receptors is a woman in her twenties or thirties with Graves' ophthalmopathy.

This clonotype was detected a few times. The V call is TRBV4-3, the J call TRBJ1-1; possible D gene TRBD1, 5 bases. The CDR3 runs to 16 residues. V was clipped by 0 bases and J by 0 bases, with 11 bases between them. The germline gives CDR1 LGHNA, CDR2 YSLEER. The CDR3 here is CASSQDQGSMNTEAFF. CDR3 bases: TGCGCCAGCAGCCAAGATCAGGGCAGTATGAACACTGAAGCTTTCTTT.

Comment on this clonotype: With a much larger clone just one base away, this may be a read error. V and J are TRBV28 and TRBJ2-7; 7 bases are a match to TRBD1. The CDR3 totals 15 residues. Germline V gives CDR1 MDHEN, CDR2 SYDVKM. The ends lost 4 bases at V and 6 bases at J; junction bases unmatched: 12. This chain's CDR3 is CASSSLGTVSIEQYF. DNA of the CDR3: TGTGCCAGCAGTTCCTTAGGGACAGTAAGCATCGAGCAGTACTTC.

In this sample, this clonotype turned up many times. The genes are TRBV30 and TRBJ2-2, with D possibly TRBD1 on 6 matching bases. Germline CDR1 and CDR2: GTSNPN and SVGIG (reference sequence). V gave up 2 bases and J gave up 6 bases, with 7 bases separating them. This CDR3 is 12 amino acids long. CDR3 DNA sequence: TGTGCCTGGAGTTACAGGGCCGGGGAGCTGTTTTTT. Encoded protein: CAWSYRAGELFF.

This clonotype has a count of ten or more. This sequence joins TRBV28 and TRBJ1-4; D gene uncertain. This CDR3 has 15 residues. V was pared by 6 bases and J by 4 bases, with 15 bases between. From germline, CDR1 is MDHEN and CDR2 SYDVKM. The CDR3 DNA sequence: TGTGCCAGCAGCGGACCCTGGGATGGTAATGAAAAACTGTTTTTT. Protein product: CASSGPWDGNEKLFF.

This clonotype was detected a few times. A much larger clone differs by one base, so this may be a read error. The chain combines TRBV12-3 or TRBV12-4 with TRBJ2-1, with 12 positions matching TRBD2. Trimming cost V 4 bases and J 5 bases; bases outside gene matches: 6. The CDR3 length is 16 residues. CDR3 sequence reads: CASSSLTSGRDNEQFF. As DNA, the CDR3 is TGTGCCAGCAGTTCCCTGACTAGCGGGAGAGACAATGAGCAGTTCTTC.

This clonotype was seen at least ten times. This chain uses TRBV24-1 with TRBJ2-1, with D unclear. Trimming took off 1 base at V and 9 bases at J, with 12 bases between the two ends. The CDR3 has 14 amino acids. Germline V gene lookup returns CDR1 KGHDR and CDR2 SFDVKD. The CDR3 nucleotides are TGTGCCACCAGTGATTTAACGGCGGAGTTTGAGCAGTTCTTC. Protein product: CATSDLTAEFEQFF.

The V and J genes are TRBV29-1 and TRBJ2-3, with 7 bases fitting TRBD1. The CDR3 loop spans 19 amino acids. In germline, CDR1 is SQVTM, CDR2 ANQGSEA. The ends lost 0 bases at V and 1 base at J; junction bases unmatched: 16. The CDR3 coding sequence is TGCAGCGTTGAAGATCCTGTCGGTAATCAAGGGGGCCGCACAGATACGCAGTATTTT. Protein: CSVEDPVGNQGGRTDTQYF.

This clonotype appeared many times. The chain carries TRBV12-3 or TRBV12-4 and TRBJ1-1; D may be TRBD1 (6 bases). V lost 7 bases and J 5 bases, leaving 17 bases between the germline ends. The CDR3 covers 14 residues. The CDR3 nucleotides read TGTGCCAGCACTATAGGGGGGGCGGCGACTGAAGCTTTCTTT. Translation: CASTIGGAATEAFF.

Ten or more counts support this clonotype. The chain uses TRBV13 and TRBJ2-5, with TRBD2 identical over 7 bases. This CDR3 region has 16 residues. CDR1 and CDR2 (germline): PRHDT, FYEKMQ (reference sequence). The J segment lost 5 bases and the V segment lost 5 bases, leaving 14 bases of the junction unmatched. Here the CDR3 reads CASSHSTAGSEETQYF. CDR3 bases: TGTGCCAGCAGCCACTCTACAGCGGGGTCAGAGGAGACCCAGTACTTC.

This rearrangement joins TRBV7-9 to TRBJ1-1, with D possibly being TRBD1 (5 bases). The CDR3 runs to 14 residues. V was pared by 6 bases and J by 4 bases, with 15 bases between. The germline gives CDR1 SEHNR, CDR2 FQNEAQ (reference sequence). In nucleotides, the CDR3 is TGTGCCAGCAGGTCTACCCGGGGGGGCACTGAAGCTTTCTTT. It codes for CASRSTRGGTEAFF.

The chain joins TRBV19 to TRBJ2-7; 7 bases align to TRBD1. The V and J ends lost 9 bases and 6 bases, in that order; junction bases with no gene match: 14. CDR3 length: 14 amino acids. Germline-derived CDR1 and CDR2 are LNHDA and SQIVND (reference sequence). The CDR3 loop reads CARNNTGVGGEQYF. In DNA, the CDR3 is TGTGCCAGGAACAACACAGGGGTAGGTGGCGAGCAGTACTTC.

This chain uses TRBV4-3 with TRBJ2-2; 10 bases agree with TRBD2. This CDR3 comprises 15 residues. The V gene end was trimmed by 3 bases and the J gene end by 5 bases; junction bases not matched to a gene: 3. From germline, CDR1 is LGHNA and CDR2 YSLEER. The CDR3 region has the DNA TGCGCCAGCAGCCAGGCGGGACTAGCGACCGGGGAGCTGTTTTTT. Protein: CASSQAGLATGELFF.

The V gene is TRBV20-1, the J gene TRBJ2-7, with 13 positions matching TRBD2. Germline CDR1 DFQATT, CDR2 SNEGSKA (reference sequence). There are 17 residues in the CDR3. The V gene end was trimmed by 3 bases and the J gene end by 2 bases; junction bases not matched to a gene: 10. CDR3 residues: CSARSGLAGLYPYEQYF. CDR3 in DNA: TGCAGTGCTAGGTCGGGACTAGCGGGACTATACCCCTACGAGCAGTACTTC.

At least ten counts were recorded for this clonotype. This chain uses TRBV2 with TRBJ2-7, with TRBD2 matching over 8 bases. The CDR3 sequence is 14 residues long. Germline assignment: CDR1 SNHLY and CDR2 FYNNEI. The V and J ends lost 5 bases and 6 bases, in that order; junction bases with no gene match: 9. The CDR3 DNA follows: TGTGCCAGCAGTCCGTCCGGGACTAGTATCGAGCAGTACTTC. This translates into CASSPSGTSIEQYF.

With respect to this clonotype: The CDR3 end shows no conserved phenylalanine or tryptophan, and so a read error is likely. The chain links TRBV28 to TRBJ2-7, with TRBD2 as a possible D gene (7 bases). This CDR3 has 15 residues. V was clipped by 7 bases and J by 2 bases, with 18 bases between them. Germline V gene data show CDR1 as MDHEN and CDR2 as SYDVKM. DNA for the CDR3: TGTGCCAGCACGTCTAGGGGGAGGGAAGCCTACGAGCAGTACCTC. Its translation is CASTSRGREAYEQYL.

The sample holds many counts of this clonotype. V usage is TRBV3-2 and J usage is TRBJ2-7; the table's D call, TRBD2, was not checked against the DNA. TRBV3-2 is termed a pseudogene. The CDR3 consists of 10 residues. The DNA for the CDR3 is TGTGCCAGCAGCCGGAGGGTGCAGTACTTC. Translating gives CASSRRVQYF.

This clonotype was counted a few times. The gene calls are TRBV27 and TRBJ2-2; 11 positions agree with TRBD2. V was clipped by 6 bases and J by 10 bases; unmatched bases: 4. Looked up from germline, CDR1 is MNHEY and CDR2 is SMNVEV (reference sequence). The CDR3 length is 13 residues. CDR3 nucleotides: TGTGCCAGCAGGCTTAGCGGGAGGGTGGAGCTGTTTTTT. Translating it yields CASRLSGRVELFF.

This clonotype was seen a handful of times. This chain connects TRBV6-2 or TRBV6-3 to TRBJ1-6, with 8 bases lining up with TRBD1. The germline CDR1 and CDR2 sequences are MNHEY and SVGEGT. The J segment lost 6 bases and the V segment lost 6 bases, leaving 16 bases of the junction unmatched. The CDR3 has 18 amino acids. CDR3 loop: CASRKMEFRTGFNSPLHF. CDR3 coding DNA: TGTGCCAGCAGAAAGATGGAGTTTCGGACAGGGTTTAATTCACCCCTCCACTTT.

In its sample, this clonotype was seen many times. V usage is TRBV6-2 or TRBV6-3 and J usage is TRBJ2-1; D tentatively fits TRBD1 or TRBD2 (5 bases each). Germline V gives CDR1 MNHEY, CDR2 SVGEGT. The V end lost 0 bases, the J end lost 3 bases, and 12 bases lay between the germline ends. The CDR3 covers 16 residues. The CDR3 loop reads CASSYSGVRFYNEQFF. The CDR3, as DNA: TGTGCCAGCAGTTACTCGGGGGTGAGGTTCTACAATGAGCAGTTCTTC.

V gene TRBV11-2 combines with J gene TRBJ2-3; TRBD2 matches 11 bases. This CDR3 spans 15 amino acids. Trimming cost V 6 bases and J 4 bases; bases outside gene matches: 6. The germline gives CDR1 SGHAT, CDR2 FQNNGV. CDR3 in DNA: TGTGCCAGCAGTCAAGGACTAGCGGGCTCAGATACGCAGTATTTT. This sequence encodes CASSQGLAGSDTQYF.

This chain connects TRBV5-4 to TRBJ2-7, with TRBD1 matching over 7 bases. The CDR3 extends over 16 amino acids. Per germline, CDR1 SGHNT and CDR2 YYREEE (reference sequence). The V segment lost 4 bases and the J segment 1 base; nucleotides outside the gene matches: 11. DNA of the CDR3: TGTGCCAGCAGCCTAGAGGGGACAGCCCTTTCCTACGAGCAGTACTTC. It codes for CASSLEGTALSYEQYF.

This clonotype was picked up many times. V and J are TRBV29-1 and TRBJ2-2; no definite D call. Germline V lookup: CDR1 SQVTM, CDR2 ANQGSEA. The V end was cut by 5 bases, the J end by 7 bases, with 8 bases between. The CDR3 is 11 amino acids. CDR3 bases: TGCAGCGTTACACTGGACGGGGAGCTGTTTTTT. It encodes CSVTLDGELFF.

The chain is built from TRBV4-1 and TRBJ2-7; D is unclear. Germline V gives CDR1 MGHRA, CDR2 YSYEKL. V was shortened by 4 bases and J by 6 bases, with 13 bases between the two germline ends. CDR3 size: 13 residues. The CDR3 loop reads CASSPLADREQYF. The CDR3 DNA is TGCGCCAGCAGCCCACTCGCGGACCGCGAGCAGTACTTC.

This clonotype was seen at least ten times. The chain uses TRBV11-2 and TRBJ2-7, with a tentative D call TRBD2 (6 bases). This CDR3 contains 13 residues. Trimming stripped 5 bases from V and 4 bases from J, with 12 bases between. Per germline, CDR1 SGHAT and CDR2 FQNNGV. The CDR3 sequence: CASSQPRGYEQYF. DNA for the CDR3: TGTGCCAGCAGCCAACCGCGGGGTTACGAGCAGTACTTC.

This clonotype was counted at least ten times. In DNA form, the CDR3 reads TGCAGTGCTAGAACTGACGGACAGGGGCGTGAGCAGTTCTTC. Its translation is CSARTDGQGREQFF. This chain links TRBV20-1 with TRBJ2-1; 9 positions agree with TRBD1. After removal of 2 bases from V and 9 bases from J, the junction contained 8 bases not matched to a gene. The CDR3 sequence is 14 residues long. Germline V CDR1 and CDR2: DFQATT, SNEGSKA (reference sequence).

This clonotype was detected ten times or more. The V gene is TRBV7-2, the J gene TRBJ2-3; 16 bases align to TRBD2. The CDR3 loop spans 19 amino acids. The ends lost 4 bases at V and 3 bases at J; junction bases unmatched: 10. From germline, CDR1 is SGHTA and CDR2 FQGNSA. As DNA, the CDR3 is TGTGCCAGCAGCTACCGATCGGGACTAGCGGGAGGGAAAACAGATACGCAGTATTTT. Translation: CASSYRSGLAGGKTDTQYF. The variable domain in full, completed from reference TRBV7-2 and TRBJ2-3, reads GAGVSQSPSNKVTEKGKDVELRCDPISGHTALYWYRQSLGQGLEFLIYFQGNSAPDKSGLPSDRFSAERTGGSVSTLTIQRTQQEDSAVYLCASSYRSGLAGGKTDTQYFGPGTRLTVL.

As regards this clonotype: This may be a read error, as it is one base from a much larger clone. The V and J genes are TRBV28 and TRBJ1-2; D gene ambiguous. Trimming cost V 3 bases and J 3 bases, with 11 bases left between them. Germline assignment: CDR1 MDHEN and CDR2 SYDVKM. CDR3 length: 14 residues. CDR3 amino acids: CASSFARGDYGYTF. CDR3 sequence (DNA): TGTGCCAGCAGTTTCGCCCGGGGAGACTATGGCTACACCTTC.

There are many counts of this clonotype. The V gene is TRBV6-1, the J gene TRBJ1-1; 8 positions match TRBD1. With 6 bases clipped from V and 1 base from J, the junction kept 16 bases outside the gene matches. Germline values: CDR1 MNHNS, CDR2 SASEGT. The CDR3 extends over 18 amino acids. CDR3 sequence (DNA): TGTGCCAGCAGGTACAGAGTACGAACGGACAGGGCGAACACTGAAGCTTTCTTT. Its protein product is CASRYRVRTDRANTEAFF.